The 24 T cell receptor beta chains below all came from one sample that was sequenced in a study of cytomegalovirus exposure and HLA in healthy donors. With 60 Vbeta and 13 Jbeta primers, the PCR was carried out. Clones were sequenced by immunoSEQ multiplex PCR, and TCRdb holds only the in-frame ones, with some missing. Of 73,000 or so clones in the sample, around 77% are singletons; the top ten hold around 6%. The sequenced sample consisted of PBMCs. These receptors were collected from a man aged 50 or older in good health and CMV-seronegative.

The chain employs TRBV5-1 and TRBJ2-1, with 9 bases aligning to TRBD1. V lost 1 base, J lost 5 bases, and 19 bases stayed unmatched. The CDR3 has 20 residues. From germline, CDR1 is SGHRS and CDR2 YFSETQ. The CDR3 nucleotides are TGCGCCAGCAGCTTGATTCTTTCTGGGACAGGGTACCAAGTGCACAATGAGCAGTTCTTC. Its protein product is CASSLILSGTGYQVHNEQFF.

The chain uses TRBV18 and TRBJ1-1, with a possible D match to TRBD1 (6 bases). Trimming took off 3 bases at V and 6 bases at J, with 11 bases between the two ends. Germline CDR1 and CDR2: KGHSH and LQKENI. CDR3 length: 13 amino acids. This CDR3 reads CASSPLTGAEAFF. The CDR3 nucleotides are TGTGCCAGCTCACCGTTGACAGGCGCTGAAGCTTTCTTT.

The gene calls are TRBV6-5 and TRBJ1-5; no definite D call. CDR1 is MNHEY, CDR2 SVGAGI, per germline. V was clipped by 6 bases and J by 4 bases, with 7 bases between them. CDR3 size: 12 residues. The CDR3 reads CASRGTNQPQHF. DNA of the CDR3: TGTGCCAGCAGGGGCACAAATCAGCCCCAGCATTTT.

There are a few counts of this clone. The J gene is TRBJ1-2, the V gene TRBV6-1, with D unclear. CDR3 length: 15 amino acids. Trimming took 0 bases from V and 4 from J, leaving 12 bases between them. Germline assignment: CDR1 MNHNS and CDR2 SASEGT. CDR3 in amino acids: CASSEAIRTVYGYTF. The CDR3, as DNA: TGTGCCAGCAGTGAAGCGATTAGAACAGTCTATGGCTACACCTTC.

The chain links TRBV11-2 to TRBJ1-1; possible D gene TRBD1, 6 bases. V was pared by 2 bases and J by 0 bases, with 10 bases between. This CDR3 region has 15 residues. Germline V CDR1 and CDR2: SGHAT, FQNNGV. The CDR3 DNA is TGTGCCAGCAGCTTAACAGGGAATGTGAACACTGAAGCTTTCTTT. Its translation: CASSLTGNVNTEAFF.

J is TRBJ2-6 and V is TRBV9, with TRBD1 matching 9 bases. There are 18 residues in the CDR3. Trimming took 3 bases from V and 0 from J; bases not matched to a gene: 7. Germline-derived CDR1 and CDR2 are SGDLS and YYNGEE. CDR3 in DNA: TGTGCCAGCAGCGGACGGGACAGGGCCTTCTCTGGGGCCAACGTCCTGACTTTC. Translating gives CASSGRDRAFSGANVLTF.

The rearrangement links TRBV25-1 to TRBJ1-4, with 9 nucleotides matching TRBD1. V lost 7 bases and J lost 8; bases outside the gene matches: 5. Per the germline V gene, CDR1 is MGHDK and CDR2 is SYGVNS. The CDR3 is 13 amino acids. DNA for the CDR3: TGTGCCAGCACGACAGGGGGGGGAGAAAAACTGTTTTTT. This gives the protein CASTTGGGEKLFF.

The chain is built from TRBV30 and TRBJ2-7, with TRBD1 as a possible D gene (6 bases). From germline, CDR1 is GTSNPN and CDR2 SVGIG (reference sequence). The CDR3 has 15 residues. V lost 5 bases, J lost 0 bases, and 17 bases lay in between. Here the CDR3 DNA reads TGTGCCTGGCGTGGAGACAGGTACCTCTCCTACGAGCAGTACTTC. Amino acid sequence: CAWRGDRYLSYEQYF.

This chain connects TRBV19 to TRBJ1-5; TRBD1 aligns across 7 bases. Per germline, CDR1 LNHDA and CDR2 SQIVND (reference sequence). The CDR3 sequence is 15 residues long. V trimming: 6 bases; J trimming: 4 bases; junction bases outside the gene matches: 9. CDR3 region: CASRRGGAWNQPQHF. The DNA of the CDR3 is TGTGCCAGTAGGAGAGGGGGCGCGTGGAATCAGCCCCAGCATTTT.

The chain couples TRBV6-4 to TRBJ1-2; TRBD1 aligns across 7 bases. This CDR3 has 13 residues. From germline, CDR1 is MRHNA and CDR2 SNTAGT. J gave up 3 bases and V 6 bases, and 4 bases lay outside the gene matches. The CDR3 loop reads CASSADRYYGYTF. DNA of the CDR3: TGTGCCAGCAGCGCGGACAGGTACTATGGCTACACCTTC.

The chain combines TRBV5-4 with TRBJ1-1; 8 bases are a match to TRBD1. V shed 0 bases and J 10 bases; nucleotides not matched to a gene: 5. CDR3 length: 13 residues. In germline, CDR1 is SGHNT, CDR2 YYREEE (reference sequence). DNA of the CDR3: TGTGCCAGCAGCTTGGTAGGCGACAGGGGAGCTTTCTTT. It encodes CASSLVGDRGAFF.

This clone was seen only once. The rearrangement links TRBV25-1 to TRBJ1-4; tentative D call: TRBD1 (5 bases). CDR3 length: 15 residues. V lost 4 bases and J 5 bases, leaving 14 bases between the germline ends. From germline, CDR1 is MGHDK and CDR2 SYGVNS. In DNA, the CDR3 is TGTGCCAGCAGTGGGTCGGACAATCCGAATGAAAAACTGTTTTTT. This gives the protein CASSGSDNPNEKLFF. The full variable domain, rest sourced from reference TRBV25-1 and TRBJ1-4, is EADIYQTPRYLVIGTGKKITLECSQTMGHDKMYWYQQDPGMELHLIHYSYGVNSTEKGDLSSESTVSRIRTEHFPLTLESARPSHTSQYLCASSGSDNPNEKLFFGSGTQLSVL.

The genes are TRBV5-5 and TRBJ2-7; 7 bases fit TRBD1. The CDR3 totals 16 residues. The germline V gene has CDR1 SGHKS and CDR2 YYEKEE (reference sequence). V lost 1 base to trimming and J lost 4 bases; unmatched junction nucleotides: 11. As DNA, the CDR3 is TGTGCCAGCAGCTTGAGCCTCGTAGGGACAGTTTACGAGCAGTACTTC. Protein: CASSLSLVGTVYEQYF.

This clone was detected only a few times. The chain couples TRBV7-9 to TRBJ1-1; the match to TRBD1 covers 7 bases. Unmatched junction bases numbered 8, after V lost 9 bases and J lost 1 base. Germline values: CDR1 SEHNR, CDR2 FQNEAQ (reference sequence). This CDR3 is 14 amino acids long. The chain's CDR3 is CASSGGTRNTEAFF. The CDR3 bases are TGTGCCAGTTCAGGGGGGACGAGGAACACTGAAGCTTTCTTT.

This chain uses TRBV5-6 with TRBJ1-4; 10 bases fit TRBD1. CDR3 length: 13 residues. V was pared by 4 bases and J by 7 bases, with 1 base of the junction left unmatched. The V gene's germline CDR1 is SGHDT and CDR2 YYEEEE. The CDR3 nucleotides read TGTGCCAGCAGCAGGGACAGGGGTGAAAAACTGTTTTTT. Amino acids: CASSRDRGEKLFF.

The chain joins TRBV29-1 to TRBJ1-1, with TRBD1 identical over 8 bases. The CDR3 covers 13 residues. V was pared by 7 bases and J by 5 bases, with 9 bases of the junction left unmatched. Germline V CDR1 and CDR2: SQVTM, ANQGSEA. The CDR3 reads CSATDRGNTEAFF. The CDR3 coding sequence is TGCAGCGCTACCGACAGGGGAAATACTGAAGCTTTCTTT.

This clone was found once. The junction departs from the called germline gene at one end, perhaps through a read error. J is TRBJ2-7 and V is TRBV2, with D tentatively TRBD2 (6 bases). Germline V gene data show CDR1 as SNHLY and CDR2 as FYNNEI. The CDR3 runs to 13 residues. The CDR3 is CASSELLAGTPGF. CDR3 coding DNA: TGTGCCAGCAGTGAACTACTCGCCGGGACTCCGGGCTTC.

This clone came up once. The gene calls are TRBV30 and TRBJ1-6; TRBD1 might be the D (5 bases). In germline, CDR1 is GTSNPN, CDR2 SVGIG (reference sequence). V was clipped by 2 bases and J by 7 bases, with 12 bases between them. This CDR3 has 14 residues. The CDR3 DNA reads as TGTGCCTGGAGTTACGACAGATTAAATTCACCCCTCCACTTT. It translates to CAWSYDRLNSPLHF. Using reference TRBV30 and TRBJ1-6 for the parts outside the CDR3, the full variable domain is SQTIHQWPATLVQPVGSPLSLECTVEGTSNPNLYWYRQAAGRGLQLLFYSVGIGQISSEVPQNLSASRPQDRQFILSSKKLLLSDSGFYLCAWSYDRLNSPLHFGNGTRLTVT.

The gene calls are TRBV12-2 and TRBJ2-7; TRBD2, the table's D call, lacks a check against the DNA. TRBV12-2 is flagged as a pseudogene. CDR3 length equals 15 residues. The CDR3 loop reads CASRLAWLARDEQYF. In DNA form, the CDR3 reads TGTGCAAGTCGCTTAGCGTGGCTAGCAAGGGACGAGCAGTACTTC.

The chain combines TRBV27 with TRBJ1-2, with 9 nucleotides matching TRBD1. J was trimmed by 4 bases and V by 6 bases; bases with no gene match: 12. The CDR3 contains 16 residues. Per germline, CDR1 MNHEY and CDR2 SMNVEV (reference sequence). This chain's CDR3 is CASRRAGTGTLYGYTF. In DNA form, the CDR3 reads TGTGCCAGCAGACGCGCCGGGACAGGGACCCTCTATGGCTACACCTTC.

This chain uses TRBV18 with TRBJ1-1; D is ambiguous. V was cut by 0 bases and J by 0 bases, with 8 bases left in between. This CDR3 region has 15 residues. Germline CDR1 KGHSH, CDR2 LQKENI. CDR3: CASSPPAGMNTEAFF. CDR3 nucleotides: TGTGCCAGCTCACCACCAGCCGGGATGAACACTGAAGCTTTCTTT.

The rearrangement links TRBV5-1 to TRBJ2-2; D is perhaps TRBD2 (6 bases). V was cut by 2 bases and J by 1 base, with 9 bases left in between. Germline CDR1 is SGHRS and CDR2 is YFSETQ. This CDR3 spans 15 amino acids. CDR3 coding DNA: TGCGCCAGCAGCTTCGCGGGGCAGAACACCGGGGAGCTGTTTTTT. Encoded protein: CASSFAGQNTGELFF.

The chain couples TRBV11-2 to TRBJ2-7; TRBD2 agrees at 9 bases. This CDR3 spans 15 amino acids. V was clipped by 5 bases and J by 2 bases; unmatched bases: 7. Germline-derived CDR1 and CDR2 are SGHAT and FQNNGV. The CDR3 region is CASSPRLAVTYEQYF. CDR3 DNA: TGTGCCAGCAGCCCGAGACTAGCGGTAACCTACGAGCAGTACTTC. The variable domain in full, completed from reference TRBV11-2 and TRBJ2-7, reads EAGVAQSPRYKIIEKRQSVAFWCNPISGHATLYWYQQILGQGPKLLIQFQNNGVVDDSQLPKDRFSAERLKGVDSTLKIQPAKLEDSAVYLCASSPRLAVTYEQYFGPGTRLTVT.

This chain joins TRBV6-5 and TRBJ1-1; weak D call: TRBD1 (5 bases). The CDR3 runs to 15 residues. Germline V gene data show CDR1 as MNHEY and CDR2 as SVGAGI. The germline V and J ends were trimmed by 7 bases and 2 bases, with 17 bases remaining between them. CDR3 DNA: TGTGCCAGCACCTCACAACCGGACATAAACACTGAAGCTTTCTTT. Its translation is CASTSQPDINTEAFF.